What follows are 15 T cell receptor beta chains derived from one specimen sequenced in a study of shared clonotypes between healthy human individuals (dated by TCRdb to the early 2020s). The library came from the immunoSEQ multiplex PCR assay. TCRdb retrieved this table from immuneACCESS and kept in-frame rearrangements only. Not all clones are present; in checked studies, unresolved V genes account for under half, and no reason is known for the remainder. The sample includes approximately 1,500,000 clones, with approximately 98% observed a single time. In total, the top ten clones hold about 0.45% of the sample. The sample taken for sequencing was naive CD4+ T cells sorted from blood. The sample's cell subset or site, from its label and the paper: CD45RA+ positively selected. The receptors stem from a man aged 25-45 years in good health.

The genes are TRBV7-6 and TRBJ1-1; no definite D call. This CDR3 spans 13 amino acids. The germline V and J ends were trimmed by 1 base and 5 bases, with 8 bases remaining between them. Germline CDR1 SGHVS, CDR2 FNYEAQ. CDR3 residues: CASSLGVSTEAFF. The CDR3 DNA follows: TGTGCCAGCAGCTTAGGGGTTAGTACTGAAGCTTTCTTT.

The gene calls are TRBV11-3 and TRBJ2-7, with D tentatively TRBD1 (6 bases). CDR3 size: 12 residues. CDR1 is SGHNT, CDR2 YENEEA, per germline. The V end was cut by 5 bases, the J end by 6 bases, with 11 bases between. CDR3 nucleotides: TGTGCCAGCAGCAAGGGGGAAACCGAGCAGTACTTC. This sequence encodes CASSKGETEQYF.

This chain connects TRBV7-3 to TRBJ2-2, with D possibly matching TRBD2 (6 bases). The CDR3 extends over 15 amino acids. From germline, CDR1 is SGHTA and CDR2 FQGTGA. V lost 5 bases, J lost 0 bases, and 10 bases lay in between. CDR3 residues: CASSQRAANTGELFF. The CDR3 bases are TGTGCCAGCAGCCAGCGGGCCGCGAACACCGGGGAGCTGTTTTTT.

The V call is TRBV5-5, the J call TRBJ2-1; D may be TRBD2 (5 bases). Trimming cost V 7 bases and J 1 base, with 9 bases left between them. The CDR3 consists of 13 residues. The V gene's germline CDR1 is SGHKS and CDR2 YYEKEE (reference sequence). CDR3 in amino acids: CASSRGSYNEQFF. The DNA of the CDR3 is TGTGCCAGCTCCCGCGGGTCCTACAATGAGCAGTTCTTC.

The DNA of the CDR3 is TGCAGCGTTGAATATCTGTCCGGGCGCGGCACTGAAGCTTTCTTT. Residues: CSVEYLSGRGTEAFF. The chain employs TRBV29-1 and TRBJ1-1; D gene ambiguous. The CDR3 consists of 15 residues. Trimming removed 2 bases at V and 4 bases at J, with 17 bases between. In germline, CDR1 is SQVTM, CDR2 ANQGSEA.

The V gene is TRBV25-1, the J gene TRBJ1-4; 9 bases match TRBD1. Germline trimming cut 5 bases from V and 11 bases from J; bases unmatched to any gene: 12. The CDR3 runs to 15 residues. Germline values: CDR1 MGHDK, CDR2 SYGVNS. The CDR3 nucleotides read TGTGCCAGCAGTTTCGAGGGGACAGGGAGTGGGAAACTGTTTTTT. This translates into CASSFEGTGSGKLFF.

About this clone: Other DNA variants within this sample encode the same CDR3. The V and J genes are TRBV5-1 and TRBJ2-7, with D possibly matching TRBD2 (5 bases). This CDR3 region has 13 residues. Germline V gene lookup returns CDR1 SGHRS and CDR2 YFSETQ. With 0 bases removed from V and 3 bases from J, the gap between germline ends came to 7 bases. The chain's CDR3 is CASSLDTSYEQYF. CDR3 nucleotides: TGCGCCAGCAGCTTGGACACTAGCTACGAGCAGTACTTC.

This clone was counted once. Here the CDR3 DNA reads TGCGCCAGCAGCCAATCGGGAACACTTAAAGAGACCCAGTACTTC. It codes for CASSQSGTLKETQYF. The V gene is TRBV4-3, the J gene TRBJ2-5, with D possibly being TRBD2 (5 bases). V was trimmed by 2 bases and J by 3 bases, leaving 13 bases between them. Germline lookup yields CDR1 LGHNA and CDR2 YSLEER. The CDR3 extends over 15 amino acids.

V gene TRBV10-3 combines with J gene TRBJ2-1; D unclear. The CDR3 spans 13 residues. From germline, CDR1 is ENHRY and CDR2 SYGVKD. The V end was cut by 0 bases, the J end by 7 bases, with 7 bases between. CDR3 protein: CAISESTLNEQFF. The CDR3 nucleotides read TGTGCCATCAGTGAGTCGACCTTGAATGAGCAGTTCTTC.

The V and J genes are TRBV28 and TRBJ2-7; D is perhaps TRBD2 (5 bases). There are 15 residues in the CDR3. The germline gives CDR1 MDHEN, CDR2 SYDVKM. V was trimmed by 3 bases and J by 0 bases, leaving 12 bases between them. This CDR3 reads CASSLVGGGSYEQYF. CDR3 sequence (DNA): TGTGCCAGCAGTTTGGTCGGCGGAGGCTCCTACGAGCAGTACTTC.

The V call is TRBV6-5, the J call TRBJ2-1, with 9 bases matching TRBD2. V lost 6 bases, J lost 7 bases, and 4 bases stayed unmatched. The CDR3 is 13 residues long. Germline V CDR1 and CDR2: MNHEY, SVGAGI. The CDR3 region is CASRVAGVNEQFF. In nucleotides, the CDR3 is TGTGCCAGCAGGGTAGCGGGAGTGAATGAGCAGTTCTTC.

The genes are TRBV19 and TRBJ1-2; D not certain. CDR3 size: 13 residues. Germline V CDR1 and CDR2: LNHDA, SQIVND (reference sequence). The germline V and J ends were trimmed by 8 bases and 4 bases, with 14 bases remaining between them. DNA for the CDR3: TGTGCCAGTGCAGTAGGAACCCCCTATGGCTACACCTTC. This encodes CASAVGTPYGYTF.

V and J are TRBV5-1 and TRBJ2-1; 8 nucleotides agree with TRBD1. CDR1 is SGHRS and CDR2 is YFSETQ in the germline V gene. After removal of 6 bases from V and 7 bases from J, the junction contained 18 bases not matched to a gene. This CDR3 is 17 amino acids long. The CDR3 sequence is CASIGEGPGTGSNEQFF. CDR3 DNA sequence: TGCGCCAGCATTGGAGAGGGGCCCGGGACAGGTTCGAATGAGCAGTTCTTC.

The V call is TRBV30, the J call TRBJ2-3; D remains ambiguous. Trimming pared 6 bases from V and 2 bases from J, leaving 15 bases between. Germline CDR1 and CDR2: GTSNPN and SVGIG (reference sequence). The CDR3 extends over 14 amino acids. The CDR3 nucleotides read TGTGCCTGCCCAGCCTACTCTCTCACAGATACGCAGTATTTT. Its protein is CACPAYSLTDTQYF.

The V call is TRBV7-9, the J call TRBJ2-4; possible D gene TRBD1, 5 bases. Per the germline V gene, CDR1 is SEHNR and CDR2 is FQNEAQ (reference sequence). The CDR3 spans 14 residues. The germline V and J ends were trimmed by 3 bases and 1 base, with 7 bases remaining between them. The CDR3: CASSFQGAKNIQYF. The CDR3 DNA reads as TGTGCCAGCAGCTTCCAGGGTGCCAAAAACATTCAGTACTTC.